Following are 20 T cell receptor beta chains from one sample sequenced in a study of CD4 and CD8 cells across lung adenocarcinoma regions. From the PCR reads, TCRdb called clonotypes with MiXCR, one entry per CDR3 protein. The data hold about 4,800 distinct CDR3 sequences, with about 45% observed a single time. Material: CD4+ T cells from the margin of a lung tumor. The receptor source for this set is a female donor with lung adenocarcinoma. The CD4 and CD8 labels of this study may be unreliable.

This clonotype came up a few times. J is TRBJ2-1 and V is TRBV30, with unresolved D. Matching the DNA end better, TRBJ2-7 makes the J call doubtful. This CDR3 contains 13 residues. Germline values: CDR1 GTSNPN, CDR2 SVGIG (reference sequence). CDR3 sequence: CAWSPETGYEQYF. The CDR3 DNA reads TGTGCCTGGAGTCCCGAAACGGGCTACGAGCAGTACTTC.

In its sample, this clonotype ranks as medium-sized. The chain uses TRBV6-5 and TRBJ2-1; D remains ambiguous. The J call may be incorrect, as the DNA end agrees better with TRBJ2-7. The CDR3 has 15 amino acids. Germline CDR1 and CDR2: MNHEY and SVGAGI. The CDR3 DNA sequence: TGTGCCAGCAGTTCCCTAGACAACTCCTACAATGAGCAGTACTTC. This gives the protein CASSSLDNSYNEQYF.

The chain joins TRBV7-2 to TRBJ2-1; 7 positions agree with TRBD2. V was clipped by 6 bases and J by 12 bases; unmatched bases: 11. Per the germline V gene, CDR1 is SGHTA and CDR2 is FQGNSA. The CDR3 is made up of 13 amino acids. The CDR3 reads CASSPVAGGGQFF. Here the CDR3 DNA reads TGTGCCAGCAGTCCAGTGGCTGGCGGGGGGCAGTTCTTC.

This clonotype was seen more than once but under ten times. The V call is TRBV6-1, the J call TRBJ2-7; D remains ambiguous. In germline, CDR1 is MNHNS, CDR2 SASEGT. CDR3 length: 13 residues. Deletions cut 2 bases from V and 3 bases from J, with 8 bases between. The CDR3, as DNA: TGTGCCAGCAGTGAAACCCGTGACTACGAGCAGTACTTC. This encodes CASSETRDYEQYF.

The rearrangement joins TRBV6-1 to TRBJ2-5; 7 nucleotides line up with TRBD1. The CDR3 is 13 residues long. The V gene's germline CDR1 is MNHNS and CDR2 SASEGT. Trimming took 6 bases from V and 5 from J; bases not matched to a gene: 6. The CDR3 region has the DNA TGTGCCAGCAGCAGGGGACAGCGGGAGACCCAGTACTTC. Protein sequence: CASSRGQRETQYF.

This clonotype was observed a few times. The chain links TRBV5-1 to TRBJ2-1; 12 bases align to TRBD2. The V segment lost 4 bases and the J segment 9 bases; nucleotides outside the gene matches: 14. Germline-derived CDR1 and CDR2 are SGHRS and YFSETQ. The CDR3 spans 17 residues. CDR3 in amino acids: CASSPQGLAGGSVEQFF. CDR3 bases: TGCGCCAGCAGCCCCCAGGGACTAGCGGGTGGGTCGGTTGAGCAGTTCTTC.

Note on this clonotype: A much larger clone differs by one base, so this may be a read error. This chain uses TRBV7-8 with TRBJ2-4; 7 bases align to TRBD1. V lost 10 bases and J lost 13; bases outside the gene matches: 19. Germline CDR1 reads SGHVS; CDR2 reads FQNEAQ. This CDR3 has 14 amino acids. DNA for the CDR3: TGTGCCACCACGGGACAGAGGAATTACAATGAGCAGTACTTC. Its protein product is CATTGQRNYNEQYF.

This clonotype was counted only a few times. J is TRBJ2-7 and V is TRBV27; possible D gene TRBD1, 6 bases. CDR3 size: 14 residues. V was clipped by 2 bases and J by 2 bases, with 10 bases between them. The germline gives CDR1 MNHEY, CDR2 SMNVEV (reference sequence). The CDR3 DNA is TGTGCCAGCAGTTTAGTCACAGGGCCCTACGAGCAGTACTTC. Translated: CASSLVTGPYEQYF.

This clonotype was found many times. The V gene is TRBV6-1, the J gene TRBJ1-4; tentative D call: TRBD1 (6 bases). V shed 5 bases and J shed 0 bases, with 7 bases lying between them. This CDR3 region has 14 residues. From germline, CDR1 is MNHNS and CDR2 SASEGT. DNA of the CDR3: TGTGCCAGCAGTAGACAGGCAACTAATGAAAAACTGTTTTTT. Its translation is CASSRQATNEKLFF.

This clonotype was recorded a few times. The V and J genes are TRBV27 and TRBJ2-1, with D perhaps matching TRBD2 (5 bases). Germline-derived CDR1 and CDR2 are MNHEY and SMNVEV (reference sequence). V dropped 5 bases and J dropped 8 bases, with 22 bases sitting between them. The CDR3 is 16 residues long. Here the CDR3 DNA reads TGTGCCAGCAGTCCCCTCCGGGAACCAACCTGGGATGAGCAGTTCTTC. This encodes CASSPLREPTWDEQFF.

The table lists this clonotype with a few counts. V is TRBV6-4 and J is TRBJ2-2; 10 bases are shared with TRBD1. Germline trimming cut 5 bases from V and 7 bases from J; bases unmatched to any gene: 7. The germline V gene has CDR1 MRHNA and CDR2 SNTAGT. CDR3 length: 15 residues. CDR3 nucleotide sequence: TGTGCCAGCAGTCCCGGGACAGGGGATCACGGGGAGCTGTTTTTT. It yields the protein CASSPGTGDHGELFF.

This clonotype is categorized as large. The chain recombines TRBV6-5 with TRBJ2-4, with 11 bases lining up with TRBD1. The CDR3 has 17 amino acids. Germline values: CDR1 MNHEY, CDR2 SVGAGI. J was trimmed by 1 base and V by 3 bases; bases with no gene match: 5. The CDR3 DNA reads TGTGCCAGCAGTTATGGGACAGGGGGTCATGCCAAAAACATTCAGTACTTC. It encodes CASSYGTGGHAKNIQYF.

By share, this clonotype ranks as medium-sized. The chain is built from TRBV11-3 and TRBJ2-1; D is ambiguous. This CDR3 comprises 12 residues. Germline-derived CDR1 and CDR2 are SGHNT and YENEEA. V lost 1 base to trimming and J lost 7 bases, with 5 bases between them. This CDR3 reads CASSLGENEQFF. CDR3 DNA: TGTGCCAGCAGCTTAGGAGAAAATGAGCAGTTCTTC.

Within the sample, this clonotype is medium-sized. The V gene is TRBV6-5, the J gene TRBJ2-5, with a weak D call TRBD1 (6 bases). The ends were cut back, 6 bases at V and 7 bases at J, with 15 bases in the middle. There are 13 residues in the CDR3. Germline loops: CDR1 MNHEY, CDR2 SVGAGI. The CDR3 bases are TGTGCCAGCAGCGTCAGGGGTTCGGGGACCCAGTACTTC. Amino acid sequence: CASSVRGSGTQYF.

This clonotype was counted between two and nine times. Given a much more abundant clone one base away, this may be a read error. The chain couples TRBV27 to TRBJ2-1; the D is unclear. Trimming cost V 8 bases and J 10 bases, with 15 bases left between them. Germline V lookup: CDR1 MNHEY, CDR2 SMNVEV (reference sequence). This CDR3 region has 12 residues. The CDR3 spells CASFSSSYEQFF. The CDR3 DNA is TGTGCCAGCTTCTCCAGCTCCTACGAGCAGTTCTTC.

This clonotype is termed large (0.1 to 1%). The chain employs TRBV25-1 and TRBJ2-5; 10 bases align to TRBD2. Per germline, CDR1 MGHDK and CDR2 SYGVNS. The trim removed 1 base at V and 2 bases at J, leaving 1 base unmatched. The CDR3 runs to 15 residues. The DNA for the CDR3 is TGTGCCAGCAGTGAATCGACTAGCGGGCAAGAGACCCAGTACTTC. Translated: CASSESTSGQETQYF.

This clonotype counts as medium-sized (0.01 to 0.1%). The CDR3 is CASSEETGSQETQYF. DNA for the CDR3: TGTGCCAGCAGTGAAGAGACAGGCTCCCAAGAGACCCAGTACTTC. This chain joins TRBV6-1 and TRBJ2-5, with D maybe TRBD1 (6 bases). V dropped 1 base and J dropped 1 base, with 10 bases sitting between them. The CDR3 has 15 residues. From germline, CDR1 is MNHNS and CDR2 SASEGT.

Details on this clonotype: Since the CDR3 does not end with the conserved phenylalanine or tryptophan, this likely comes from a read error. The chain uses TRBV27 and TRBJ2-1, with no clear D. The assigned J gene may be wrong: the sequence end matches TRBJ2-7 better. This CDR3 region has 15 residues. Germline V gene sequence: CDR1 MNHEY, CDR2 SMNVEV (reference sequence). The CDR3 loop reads CASSLRPGVEYEQYS. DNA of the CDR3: TGTGCCAGCAGTTTACGTCCGGGTGTAGAGTACGAGCAGTACTCC.

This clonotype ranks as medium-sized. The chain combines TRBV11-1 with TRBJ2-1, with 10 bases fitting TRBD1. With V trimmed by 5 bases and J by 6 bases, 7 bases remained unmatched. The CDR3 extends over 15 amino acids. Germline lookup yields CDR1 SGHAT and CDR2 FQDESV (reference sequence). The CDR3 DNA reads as TGTGCCAGCAGCGCCGGGACAGGGGCTTCCAATGAGCAGTTCTTC. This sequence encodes CASSAGTGASNEQFF.

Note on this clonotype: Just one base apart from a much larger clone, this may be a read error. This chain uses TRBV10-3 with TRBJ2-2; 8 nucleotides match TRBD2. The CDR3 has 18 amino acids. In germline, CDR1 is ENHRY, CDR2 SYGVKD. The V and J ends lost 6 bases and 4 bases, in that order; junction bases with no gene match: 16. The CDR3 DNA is TGTGCCATCAGGACGGGACTATCGGGAGGGCCAGGCACCGGGGAGCTGTTTTTT. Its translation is CAIRTGLSGGPGTGELFF.